The clone carrying this T cell receptor beta chain turned up a few times. What it binds is unknown. CDR3 size: 13 residues. V lost 6 bases and J lost 6; bases outside the gene matches: 7. The germline gives CDR1 MNHNS, CDR2 SASEGT. Disease duration under 2 months; hyperthyroidism patients were aged 18 to 65. Thyroid ultrasound and orbital computed tomography, with clinical symptoms and serum thyroxine and TRAb, informed diagnoses. This sample was taken from a study of T cells in Graves' hyperthyroidism and ophthalmopathy. Study information: Prior to any treatment, at the point of initial diagnosis, peripheral blood was collected.

The TCR beta CDR3 regions underwent amplification using RNA transcripts as the source. An initial round of RT-PCR targeting the TCR CDR3 relied on the HTBI primer set. Using its own MiXCR run on the multiplex PCR reads, TCRdb lists one record per CDR3 protein. The sample records hundreds of thousands of distinct CDR3 sequences, roughly a sixth being singletons. Overall study results and limits: Ophthalmopathy onset followed model prediction by a median about 6.9 months.

The genes are TRBV6-1 and TRBJ1-1, with 7 positions matching TRBD1. Sequencing was performed on blood. The source of this sequence is a woman under 30 with Graves' hyperthyroidism. CDR3: CASSHPQGAEAFF. The CDR3 region has the DNA TGTGCCAGCAGCCACCCGCAGGGGGCTGAAGCTTTCTTT.